The 20 T cell receptor beta chains below were found in one sample sequenced in a study of T cells of healthy individuals. TCRdb used MiXCR to reprocess the 5' RACE reads, holding one entry per CDR3 protein. The data contain fewer than 70,000 distinct CDR3 sequences, roughly 15% of them singletons. These receptor sequences come from a human donor in good health.

This clonotype was seen a handful of times. The chain couples TRBV2 to TRBJ1-5; 8 bases fit TRBD1. The germline gives CDR1 SNHLY, CDR2 FYNNEI. This CDR3 spans 15 amino acids. V shed 6 bases, J shed 1 base, and the junction held 5 bases outside the gene matches. The CDR3 DNA reads TGTGCCAGCAGGGCCGACAGGGGAAGCAATCAGCCCCAGCATTTT. This encodes CASRADRGSNQPQHF. The whole variable domain, remainder taken from reference TRBV2 and TRBJ1-5, is EPEVTQTPSHQVTQMGQEVILRCVPISNHLYFYWYRQILGQKVEFLVSFYNNEISEKSEIFDDQFSVERPDGSNFTLKIRSTKLEDSAMYFCASRADRGSNQPQHFGDGTRLSIL.

There are a few counts of this clonotype. The CDR3 loop is CASSTTSGGSDTQYF. The CDR3 DNA is TGCGCCAGCAGCACGACTAGCGGGGGCTCTGATACGCAGTATTTT. The chain couples TRBV5-1 to TRBJ2-3, with 12 bases that match TRBD2. Germline V gene sequence: CDR1 SGHRS, CDR2 YFSETQ. V was clipped by 4 bases and J by 6 bases; unmatched bases: 6. The CDR3 loop spans 15 amino acids.

The chain combines TRBV7-9 with TRBJ2-3; D remains ambiguous. The V end lost 0 bases, the J end lost 4 bases, and 8 bases lay between the germline ends. Germline V gene lookup returns CDR1 SEHNR and CDR2 FQNEAQ (reference sequence). The CDR3 is made up of 14 amino acids. This CDR3 is CASSLASRSDTQYF. The DNA of the CDR3 is TGTGCCAGCAGCTTAGCATCACGGTCAGATACGCAGTATTTT.

This clonotype was found a few times. This rearrangement joins TRBV20-1 to TRBJ1-2; D is perhaps TRBD1 (6 bases). V shed 5 bases and J shed 3 bases, with 10 bases lying between them. The CDR3 totals 12 residues. The germline CDR1 and CDR2 sequences are DFQATT and SNEGSKA (reference sequence). CDR3 residues: CSAAGVDYGYTF. The CDR3 DNA reads as TGCAGTGCTGCAGGGGTTGACTATGGCTACACCTTC.

This clonotype was seen only a few times. The chain is built from TRBV19 and TRBJ2-7; 7 bases line up with TRBD1. Trimming took 10 bases from V and 1 from J; bases not matched to a gene: 4. This CDR3 has 12 residues. Germline V gene sequence: CDR1 LNHDA, CDR2 SQIVND (reference sequence). CDR3 sequence: CATKQGSYEQYF. Written as DNA, the CDR3 is TGTGCCACTAAACAGGGGTCCTACGAGCAGTACTTC. The full variable domain, its missing parts supplied by reference TRBV19 and TRBJ2-7, is DGGITQSPKYLFRKEGQNVTLSCEQNLNHDAMYWYRQDPGQGLRLIYYSQIVNDFQKGDIAEGYSVSREKKESFPLTVTSAQKNPTAFYLCATKQGSYEQYFGPGTRLTVT.

The chain carries TRBV10-3 and TRBJ2-3; D is possibly TRBD2 (5 bases). Germline V gene lookup returns CDR1 ENHRY and CDR2 SYGVKD. The V end was cut by 7 bases, the J end by 3 bases, with 8 bases between. This CDR3 is 12 amino acids long. In DNA form, the CDR3 reads TGTGCCATCAACGGGGATACAGATACGCAGTATTTT. It codes for CAINGDTDTQYF.

This clonotype has just one count. The chain has TRBV19 and TRBJ2-4; D gene ambiguous. V was pared by 3 bases and J by 5 bases, with 14 bases between. The CDR3 spans 15 residues. Germline-derived CDR1 and CDR2 are LNHDA and SQIVND (reference sequence). CDR3 coding DNA: TGTGCCAGTAGTATTGGGTCCTCTCGGCAAAACATTCAGTACTTC. Encoded protein: CASSIGSSRQNIQYF.

The chain is built from TRBV20-1 and TRBJ2-7, with 13 bases fitting TRBD2. J was trimmed by 5 bases and V by 2 bases; bases with no gene match: 6. This CDR3 region has 15 residues. Germline V gives CDR1 DFQATT, CDR2 SNEGSKA (reference sequence). CDR3 sequence (DNA): TGCAGTGCTAGAATCGGACTAGCGGGGGTCCACGAGCAGTACTTC. Amino acid sequence: CSARIGLAGVHEQYF.

This clonotype came up many times. V is TRBV11-3 and J is TRBJ1-4; D is unclear. The CDR3 loop spans 15 amino acids. CDR1 and CDR2 (germline): SGHNT, YENEEA. The V end lost 1 base, the J end lost 0 bases, and 6 bases lay between the germline ends. Here the CDR3 DNA reads TGTGCCAGCAGCTTAGGATTGGCAACTAATGAAAAACTGTTTTTT. Residues: CASSLGLATNEKLFF.

This clonotype was picked up many times. V gene TRBV30 combines with J gene TRBJ2-1; D is perhaps TRBD2 (6 bases). The CDR3 has 13 amino acids. CDR1 and CDR2 (germline): GTSNPN, SVGIG (reference sequence). Trimming removed 3 bases from V and 2 bases from J, with 8 bases in between. The CDR3 DNA follows: TGTGCCTGGAGCCCGGGAGCCTACAATGAGCAGTTCTTC. Its translation: CAWSPGAYNEQFF.

This clonotype has more than one count but fewer than ten. This chain links TRBV7-2 with TRBJ2-5; D ambiguous. Germline V CDR1 and CDR2: SGHTA, FQGNSA. This CDR3 comprises 13 residues. Trimming shortened V by 1 base and J by 5 bases, and 8 bases separated the two germline ends. CDR3 residues: CASSLVQSETQYF. CDR3 bases: TGTGCCAGCAGCTTAGTTCAATCGGAGACCCAGTACTTC. The entire variable domain, with the rest obtained from reference TRBV7-2 and TRBJ2-5, is as follows: GAGVSQSPSNKVTEKGKDVELRCDPISGHTALYWYRQSLGQGLEFLIYFQGNSAPDKSGLPSDRFSAERTGGSVSTLTIQRTQQEDSAVYLCASSLVQSETQYFGPGTRLLVL.

This clonotype was seen a few times. This chain connects TRBV12-5 to TRBJ1-1; D remains ambiguous. The V and J ends lost 2 bases and 4 bases respectively, with 11 bases between them. The germline CDR1 and CDR2 sequences are LGHNT and FRNRAP. This CDR3 is built from 14 residues. The CDR3 is CASGLWPRSTEAFF. CDR3 DNA sequence: TGTGCTAGTGGTTTGTGGCCCCGGAGCACTGAAGCTTTCTTT.

This clonotype was counted ten times or more. The chain carries TRBV5-4 and TRBJ2-6; D unclear. V was clipped by 0 bases and J by 0 bases, with 7 bases between them. CDR1 and CDR2 from the germline V gene are SGHNT and YYREEE (reference sequence). The length of the CDR3 is 16 residues. CDR3 nucleotides: TGTGCCAGCAGCTTGGGTGCCGACTCTGGGGCCAACGTCCTGACTTTC. Its translation: CASSLGADSGANVLTF.

This clonotype has ten or more counts. The chain is built from TRBV5-1 and TRBJ1-1, with D perhaps matching TRBD1 (6 bases). CDR3 length: 15 amino acids. The germline V gene encodes CDR1 SGHRS and CDR2 YFSETQ. Trimming removed 2 bases at V and 3 bases at J, with 14 bases between. The CDR3 DNA reads as TGCGCCAGCAGCTTAGACAGGCTAGGGGACACTGAAGCTTTCTTT. Translating gives CASSLDRLGDTEAFF.

This clonotype has at least ten counts. The gene calls are TRBV7-7 and TRBJ2-3; TRBD2 matches 9 bases. The germline V gene encodes CDR1 SSHAT and CDR2 FNYEAQ (reference sequence). This CDR3 has 18 amino acids. After removal of 0 bases from V and 4 bases from J, the junction contained 11 bases not matched to a gene. CDR3 sequence: CASSLAPPGTSFADTQYF. As DNA, the CDR3 is TGTGCCAGCAGCTTAGCCCCGCCCGGGACTAGCTTCGCAGATACGCAGTATTTT.

The genes are TRBV5-4 and TRBJ2-5, with D perhaps TRBD2 (6 bases). Trimming left V 2 bases short and J 4 bases short, with 12 bases between. The CDR3 has 14 residues. The germline V gene encodes CDR1 SGHNT and CDR2 YYREEE (reference sequence). CDR3 residues: CASSFTSSGETQYF. The CDR3 coding sequence is TGTGCCAGCAGCTTTACTAGCTCAGGAGAGACCCAGTACTTC.

The V call is TRBV12-3 or TRBV12-4, the J call TRBJ2-7, with D perhaps assigned TRBD1 or TRBD2 (5 bases each). This CDR3 spans 14 amino acids. Between the trimmed V and J ends, which lost 6 bases and 2 bases, there was a span of 14 bases. CDR3 region: CASRLPGATYEQYF. The DNA of the CDR3 is TGTGCCAGCAGGCTGCCCGGGGCCACCTACGAGCAGTACTTC.

This CDR3 is CASSQGDRMQYF. The DNA for the CDR3 is TGCGCCAGCAGCCAAGGCGACAGAATGCAGTATTTT. The chain links TRBV4-3 to TRBJ2-3; D might be TRBD1 (5 bases). There are 12 residues in the CDR3. V shed 1 base and J shed 11 bases, with 10 bases lying between them. Germline V gene sequence: CDR1 LGHNA, CDR2 YSLEER.

The genes are TRBV3-1 and TRBJ1-1, with D perhaps TRBD1 (6 bases). V was shortened by 4 bases and J by 1 base, with 13 bases between the two germline ends. CDR3 size: 15 residues. The germline CDR1 and CDR2 sequences are LGHDT and YNNKEL (reference sequence). Here the CDR3 DNA reads TGTGCCAGCAGCCGGGTTGTGGGACAGAACACTGAAGCTTTCTTT. It encodes CASSRVVGQNTEAFF.

This clonotype occurred a few times. This chain connects TRBV9 to TRBJ2-2; 8 bases agree with TRBD1. The V and J ends lost 6 bases and 8 bases, in that order; junction bases with no gene match: 9. The CDR3 totals 14 residues. Germline lookup yields CDR1 SGDLS and CDR2 YYNGEE. This chain's CDR3 is CASTTDRVGGELFF. CDR3 DNA: TGTGCCAGCACCACGGACAGGGTAGGAGGGGAGCTGTTTTTT.